This T cell receptor (beta chain) was recorded in a study of blood T cell repertoires in COVID-19. For the study at large: Sites across the United States, Italy and Spain contributed samples from acute and convalescent COVID-19.

Germline V CDR1 and CDR2: SGHVS, FNYEAQ. The CDR3 extends over 18 amino acids. The V gene end was trimmed by 3 bases and the J gene end by 0 bases; junction bases not matched to a gene: 5. Original analysis: Amplification from reference gene primers served as the basis for estimated nucleated cell counts. Some clones are missing from TCRdb's copy, which holds only in-frame ones; the method was immunoSEQ multiplex PCR. That table furnishes V, J and clone size, whereas the DNA furnished D and trimming. The sample has 35,000 to 50,000 clones, 70% to 90% seen once. This clonotype was obtained from an older man with active COVID-19. This chain joins TRBV7-6 and TRBJ2-3; 14 bases align to TRBD2. Sequencing was done on a sample of peripheral blood. The CDR3: CASSLGLAGAPSTDTQYF. CDR3 coding DNA: TGTGCCAGCAGCTTGGGACTAGCGGGGGCTCCCAGCACAGATACGCAGTATTTT. Filled out from reference TRBV7-6 and TRBJ2-3, the complete variable domain reads GAGVSQSPRYKVTKRGQDVALRCDPISGHVSLYWYRQALGQGPEFLTYFNYEAQQDKSGLPNDRFSAERPEGSISTLTIQRTEQRDSAMYRCASSLGLAGAPSTDTQYFGPGTRLTVL.